This T cell receptor (beta chain) was observed in a study of blood T cell repertoires in COVID-19 (dated by TCRdb to about 2020). At the level of the whole study: The collaborator samples originated in the United States, Italy and Spain and spanned the acute and convalescent phases of COVID-19. The prospective study material was composed of cDNA or gDNA derived from T cells, B-cell-depleted T cells, or PBMCs. Samples came from the ongoing ImmuneRACE study (first 160 participants) plus 1,254 subjects from 6 global collaborators. A freely available public database, intended as a resource for researchers studying the immune response to SARS-CoV-2, is where the repertoires were released. Where HLA class I and class II types were available, the types were taken from metadata supplied by the sample provider, not from assay-based typing. Deeply sampled blood TCRbeta repertoires from subjects exposed to, actively infected with, or recovered from COVID-19 were included in the dataset. Nearly every sample came with metadata listing a de-identified subject ID, COVID-19 status, age in years and sex.

Of note for this clone: The antigen it binds to is not known. There are no base qualities to consult, and no much larger clone falls within one base.

What the research found in general, with its limitations: The amount of clinical and demographic metadata varied by source and participant and was provided uncurated.

The immunoSEQ Assay, a bias-controlled multiplex PCR, was used to amplify TCRbeta CDR3 regions from genomic DNA. On the authors' methods: Nucleated cell counts per sample were estimated from amplification of reference gene primers within the assay. Sequence reads were collapsed and filtered to measure the absolute abundance of every unique TCRbeta CDR3 rearrangement. For each sample, productive Simpson clonality was calculated as the square root of Simpson's diversity index over productive rearrangements. In its TCRdb copy, this immuneACCESS table keeps in-frame sequences only and misses some clones. Where compared with another copy, unresolved V genes explain less than half of these, and the others have no known cause. V and J calls and clone size are as listed in that table; D and trimming were resolved from the DNA. Within this sample are some 110,000 clones, with around nine tenths of them counted one time only. The ten largest account for less than 2% of the sample.

Whole blood was collected in K2EDTA tubes by collaborating institutions according to the institutions' own protocols. For TCRbeta analysis, collaborators shipped samples in one of three forms: frozen whole blood, isolated PBMCs, or DNA extracted from either of those sample types. Ends trimmed: V by 1 base, J by 4 bases; bases unmatched to a gene: 9. The CDR3 sequence holds 18 residues, the cysteine and phenylalanine included. The kept DNA is CDR3 alone, 54 bases in frame from the first base. Per the germline V gene, MNHNS is the CDR1 and SASEGT is the CDR2. This receptor was taken from a human donor with active COVID-19. The donor label of this sample is uncertain. The sample taken for sequencing was peripheral blood. In this chain, TRBV6-1 is recombined with TRBJ2-1; TRBD2 agrees with 11 junctional bases. The bases read TGTGCCAGCAGTGAAGGGCTAGCGGGGGGTTTTGGGTACAATGAGCAGTTCTTC. Its protein is CASSEGLAGGFGYNEQFF.